The 4 T cell receptor beta chains below all came from one sample that was sequenced in a study of cytomegalovirus exposure and HLA in healthy donors. Sequenced by immunoSEQ multiplex PCR; TCRdb stores in-frame clones only, minus some. Among some 80,000 clones, 96% were seen once, and the ten largest hold 1.3%. Material for sequencing was PBMCs. Receptors were obtained from a woman in her late teens or twenties in good health and CMV-seronegative.

This rearrangement joins TRBV29-1 to TRBJ2-1; 10 bases map to TRBD2. Germline trimming cut 6 bases from V and 8 bases from J; bases unmatched to any gene: 10. The CDR3 extends over 14 amino acids. Germline V gene data show CDR1 as SQVTM and CDR2 as ANQGSEA. The CDR3 loop is CSVDLAGVIYEQFF. For the CDR3, the DNA is TGCAGCGTAGATCTAGCGGGAGTTATCTATGAGCAGTTCTTC.

The chain joins TRBV11-2 to TRBJ2-1; no reliable D call. This CDR3 comprises 12 residues. Germline lookup yields CDR1 SGHAT and CDR2 FQNNGV. V was shortened by 7 bases and J by 2 bases, with 6 bases between the two germline ends. CDR3 sequence (DNA): TGTGCCAGCACCTCTACCTACAATGAGCAGTTCTTC. Protein: CASTSTYNEQFF.

In its sample, this clone was seen once. The chain employs TRBV2 and TRBJ2-2; 8 bases fit TRBD1. This CDR3 spans 13 amino acids. V was clipped by 7 bases and J by 4 bases; unmatched bases: 2. The germline V gene has CDR1 SNHLY and CDR2 FYNNEI. The CDR3 nucleotides are TGTGCCAGCAAACAGGGGGGCACCGGGGAGCTGTTTTTT. The encoded protein is CASKQGGTGELFF.

The rearrangement links TRBV25-1 to TRBJ1-2, with 8 positions matching TRBD1. The CDR3 runs to 17 residues. Germline values: CDR1 MGHDK, CDR2 SYGVNS. V lost 2 bases to trimming and J lost 4 bases; unmatched junction nucleotides: 12. CDR3 residues: CASSEAPGGAGGYGYTF. The CDR3, as DNA: TGTGCCAGCAGTGAAGCCCCAGGGGGCGCCGGGGGCTATGGCTACACCTTC.